This TCR beta chain was sequenced in a study of T cell repertoires in cytomegalovirus infection. This clonotype was counted only a few times. Its antigen remains unknown. TCRdb re-called the reads through MiXCR, storing one row per CDR3 protein. The table includes 900,000 to 950,000 distinct CDR3 sequences, around 32% detected once. The V and J ends lost 2 bases and 4 bases respectively, with 11 bases between them. The germline V gene has CDR1 SGHAT and CDR2 FQNNGV. The CDR3 is 14 residues long. The material sequenced was cultured CD8+ T cells from PBMCs, taken from culture after CMV antigen stimulation. The V gene is TRBV11-2, the J gene TRBJ1-2; maybe TRBD1 (6 bases). This receptor was taken from a human donor in good health (CMV status not recorded). Some clones in this sample may be carry-over from other donors' samples. The CDR3, as DNA: TGTGCCAGCAGCTTACAGGGGTCAGGCTATGGCTACACCTTC. It specifies CASSLQGSGYGYTF.